Shown below are 28 T cell receptor beta chains from a single sample sequenced in a study of cytomegalovirus exposure and HLA in healthy donors. Vbeta (60) and Jbeta (13) primers were used in the PCR. The assay was immunoSEQ multiplex PCR, and TCRdb's table has in-frame clones only and misses some. The table gives around 100,000 clones; the top ten clones make up more than 3% of it. The sequenced sample was PBMCs. These TCRs come from a man in his thirties or forties in good health and CMV-seronegative.

The gene calls are TRBV2 and TRBJ1-1, with D unresolved. This CDR3 spans 13 amino acids. The V gene lost 8 bases and the J gene lost 0 bases, with 10 bases spanning the gap. Germline V gene lookup returns CDR1 SNHLY and CDR2 FYNNEI. CDR3 bases: TGTGCCAGCGTGAGGGCCGTGAACACTGAAGCTTTCTTT. It encodes CASVRAVNTEAFF.

The V and J genes are TRBV14 and TRBJ2-5, with TRBD2 as a possible D gene (5 bases). This CDR3 comprises 16 residues. Germline assignment: CDR1 SGHDN and CDR2 FVKESK. Trimming pared 2 bases from V and 4 bases from J, leaving 17 bases between. CDR3 sequence reads: CASSQNGGLQSETQYF. The CDR3 coding sequence is TGTGCCAGCAGCCAAAATGGCGGGTTGCAGTCAGAGACCCAGTACTTC.

The chain uses TRBV2 and TRBJ1-5; TRBD1 matches 7 bases. Germline V lookup: CDR1 SNHLY, CDR2 FYNNEI. CDR3 length equals 17 residues. Germline trimming cut 5 bases from V and 1 base from J; bases unmatched to any gene: 11. The CDR3 region is CASSSDRLGVSNQPQHF. CDR3 DNA: TGTGCCAGCAGTTCGGACAGGCTAGGGGTGAGCAATCAGCCCCAGCATTTT. Complete variable domain (other parts from reference TRBV2 and TRBJ1-5): EPEVTQTPSHQVTQMGQEVILRCVPISNHLYFYWYRQILGQKVEFLVSFYNNEISEKSEIFDDQFSVERPDGSNFTLKIRSTKLEDSAMYFCASSSDRLGVSNQPQHFGDGTRLSIL.

This chain joins TRBV5-1 and TRBJ1-4; 8 positions agree with TRBD1. The ends lost 4 bases at V and 7 bases at J; junction bases unmatched: 12. Germline values: CDR1 SGHRS, CDR2 YFSETQ. The CDR3 contains 16 residues. CDR3 in amino acids: CASSLALDRVGEKLFF. The CDR3 DNA sequence: TGCGCCAGCAGCCTAGCCCTGGACAGGGTAGGTGAAAAACTGTTTTTT.

The chain couples TRBV6-4 to TRBJ2-1; 9 bases agree with TRBD2. The CDR3 runs to 15 residues. V shed 2 bases, J shed 7 bases, and the junction held 6 bases outside the gene matches. Germline CDR1 reads MRHNA; CDR2 reads SNTAGT. CDR3 nucleotides: TGTGCCAGCAGTGACCCTGCGGGGGGGGGTAATGAGCAGTTCTTC. This encodes CASSDPAGGGNEQFF.

This chain connects TRBV5-1 to TRBJ2-5, with D hard to call. The CDR3 runs 12 residues. CDR1 and CDR2 (germline): SGHRS, YFSETQ. V dropped 2 bases and J dropped 11 bases, with 13 bases sitting between them. The DNA for the CDR3 is TGCGCCAGCAGCTTTTTAGGCTCGGAGCAGTACTTC. Its translation is CASSFLGSEQYF.

The chain uses TRBV27 and TRBJ1-5, with 10 bases identical to TRBD1. The CDR3 has 15 amino acids. V trimming: 6 bases; J trimming: 6 bases; junction bases outside the gene matches: 8. Germline V CDR1 and CDR2: MNHEY, SMNVEV (reference sequence). CDR3 sequence (DNA): TGTGCCAGCAGGCCTGGGGGGACAGGGGTTCAGCCCCAGCATTTT. It is translated as CASRPGGTGVQPQHF.

The chain is built from TRBV13 and TRBJ2-7; the match to TRBD2 covers 7 bases. The CDR3 extends over 15 amino acids. J lost 5 bases, V lost 4 bases, and 11 bases had no gene match. The germline CDR1 and CDR2 sequences are PRHDT and FYEKMQ (reference sequence). In DNA, the CDR3 is TGTGCCAGCAGCTCCGGGGGTTGGGGGGGACACGAGCAGTACTTC. Translation: CASSSGGWGGHEQYF.

The V call is TRBV30, the J call TRBJ2-7, with D perhaps matching TRBD2 (5 bases). Trimming removed 4 bases from V and 0 bases from J, with 13 bases in between. The CDR3 sequence is 14 residues long. Germline loops: CDR1 GTSNPN, CDR2 SVGIG (reference sequence). The CDR3 DNA follows: TGTGCCTGGACCGCTAGCAGGTTCTCCTACGAGCAGTACTTC. This encodes CAWTASRFSYEQYF.

The chain uses TRBV20-1 and TRBJ2-3; D possibly corresponds to TRBD2 (5 bases). CDR1 and CDR2 (germline): DFQATT, SNEGSKA (reference sequence). Trimming left V 6 bases short and J 6 bases short, with 10 bases between. The CDR3 loop spans 11 amino acids. CDR3 in amino acids: CSALRGDTQYF. The CDR3 nucleotides are TGCAGTGCGTTGCGAGGGGATACGCAGTATTTT.

The chain carries TRBV10-3 and TRBJ1-5; D gene unclear. The CDR3 has 15 amino acids. V was cut by 5 bases and J by 0 bases, with 11 bases left in between. Germline V gene sequence: CDR1 ENHRY, CDR2 SYGVKD. As DNA, the CDR3 is TGTGCCATCAGTATTTCTGACAATAGCAATCAGCCCCAGCATTTT. Its translation: CAISISDNSNQPQHF.

V gene TRBV2 combines with J gene TRBJ2-7; TRBD1 matches at 7 bases. The V gene end was trimmed by 7 bases and the J gene end by 6 bases; junction bases not matched to a gene: 6. The CDR3 extends over 12 amino acids. Germline-derived CDR1 and CDR2 are SNHLY and FYNNEI. CDR3 DNA: TGTGCCAGCAATTACGACAGGGCCGAGCAGTACTTC. Its protein is CASNYDRAEQYF.

This sequence joins TRBV27 and TRBJ1-6; TRBD1 might be the D (5 bases). The CDR3 runs to 12 residues. V lost 5 bases and J 10 bases, leaving 9 bases between the germline ends. The germline CDR1 and CDR2 sequences are MNHEY and SMNVEV (reference sequence). CDR3 nucleotide sequence: TGTGCCAGCAGTCTACGGGGGTCACCCCTCCACTTT. Its protein is CASSLRGSPLHF.

V usage is TRBV4-1 and J usage is TRBJ1-5, with D perhaps TRBD1 (6 bases). Germline assignment: CDR1 MGHRA and CDR2 YSYEKL. The CDR3 is 17 amino acids. V was pared by 2 bases and J by 1 base, with 15 bases between. CDR3 nucleotide sequence: TGCGCCAGCAGCCAATCGAGGGGGGGGCCGAGCAATCAGCCCCAGCATTTT. Translated: CASSQSRGGPSNQPQHF.

V usage is TRBV4-1 and J usage is TRBJ1-1; D may be TRBD1 (5 bases). This CDR3 is built from 14 residues. V dropped 4 bases and J dropped 1 base, with 10 bases sitting between them. Germline V gene data show CDR1 as MGHRA and CDR2 as YSYEKL. DNA of the CDR3: TGCGCCAGCAGCCTTTCCGACAGGAACACTGAAGCTTTCTTT. It encodes CASSLSDRNTEAFF.

The rearrangement joins TRBV10-3 to TRBJ2-2, with D perhaps being TRBD1 or TRBD2 (7 bases each). V lost 10 bases and J lost 3, with 15 bases in between. The CDR3 is made up of 14 amino acids. CDR1 is ENHRY and CDR2 is SYGVKD in the germline V gene. The CDR3 region has the DNA TGTGCCACCAGGGGGACTATGGACACCGGGGAGCTGTTTTTT. This encodes CATRGTMDTGELFF.

The chain uses TRBV9 and TRBJ2-1; 10 nucleotides align to TRBD2. The length of the CDR3 is 16 residues. With V trimmed by 2 bases and J by 1 base, 3 bases remained unmatched. The germline gives CDR1 SGDLS, CDR2 YYNGEE. CDR3 protein: CASSVPGLASYNEQFF. The CDR3 DNA reads TGTGCCAGCAGCGTCCCGGGACTAGCGTCCTACAATGAGCAGTTCTTC.

V usage is TRBV7-2 and J usage is TRBJ2-5; 8 bases align to TRBD1. The DNA end is a closer match to TRBJ2-7, so the J assignment may be wrong. The germline CDR1 and CDR2 sequences are SGHTA and FQGNSA. CDR3 length: 17 residues. Here the CDR3 reads CASSQKRIGQGTYEQYF. CDR3 nucleotide sequence: TGTGCCAGCAGCCAAAAAAGGATCGGACAGGGAACCTACGAGCAGTACTTC.

This rearrangement joins TRBV5-1 to TRBJ1-2, with 11 bases aligning to TRBD1. The CDR3 is made up of 15 amino acids. The germline V gene encodes CDR1 SGHRS and CDR2 YFSETQ. V shed 4 bases, J shed 4 bases, and the junction held 6 bases outside the gene matches. The CDR3 nucleotides are TGCGCCAGCAGCCCCCGGACAGGGGGCGGCTATGGCTACACCTTC. It codes for CASSPRTGGGYGYTF.

V and J are TRBV10-3 and TRBJ1-1, with 10 bases matching TRBD1. The J segment lost 1 base and the V segment lost 3 bases, leaving 2 bases of the junction unmatched. Germline V gene lookup returns CDR1 ENHRY and CDR2 SYGVKD. The CDR3 is made up of 15 amino acids. The CDR3 here is CAISEGDRGNTEAFF. DNA for the CDR3: TGTGCCATCAGTGAAGGGGACAGGGGGAACACTGAAGCTTTCTTT.

The chain is built from TRBV2 and TRBJ1-5, with 10 nucleotides matching TRBD1. Germline trimming cut 3 bases from V and 4 bases from J; bases unmatched to any gene: 0. The germline V gene encodes CDR1 SNHLY and CDR2 FYNNEI. CDR3 length: 14 residues. CDR3 bases: TGTGCCAGCAGTGAGGGACAGGGGAATCAGCCCCAGCATTTT. Protein: CASSEGQGNQPQHF.

CDR3 bases: TGCGCCAGCAGCTCCCCTGGCGGGGGCAACACCGGGGAGCTGTTTTTT. Amino acid sequence: CASSSPGGGNTGELFF. The V call is TRBV5-1, the J call TRBJ2-2; a possible D gene is TRBD2 (7 bases). CDR3 length equals 16 residues. V lost 3 bases to trimming and J lost 2 bases, with 14 bases between them. Germline CDR1 is SGHRS and CDR2 is YFSETQ.

CDR3: CASSPLGRGGGRNEQFF. CDR3 nucleotides: TGTGCCAGCAGCCCCCTCGGGCGCGGGGGGGGGAGAAATGAGCAGTTCTTC. This chain uses TRBV7-9 with TRBJ2-1; 9 nucleotides align to TRBD2. Germline V CDR1 and CDR2: SEHNR, FQNEAQ (reference sequence). There are 17 residues in the CDR3. The V segment lost 5 bases and the J segment 7 bases; nucleotides outside the gene matches: 15.

The chain recombines TRBV19 with TRBJ2-5; D call uncertain. The V gene lost 2 bases and the J gene lost 5 bases, with 15 bases spanning the gap. Germline lookup yields CDR1 LNHDA and CDR2 SQIVND (reference sequence). This CDR3 region has 15 residues. The CDR3: CASSISPPYGETQYF. The DNA of the CDR3 is TGTGCCAGTAGTATAAGTCCCCCGTACGGGGAGACCCAGTACTTC.

The gene calls are TRBV2 and TRBJ2-6, with 11 bases identical to TRBD1. Germline CDR1 SNHLY, CDR2 FYNNEI. The CDR3 runs to 16 residues. V dropped 4 bases and J dropped 2; count of bases not matched to a gene: 1. The CDR3 DNA reads as TGTGCCAGCAGTGGGACAGGGGGCACTGGGGCCAACGTCCTGACTTTC. It translates to CASSGTGGTGANVLTF.

The chain recombines TRBV30 with TRBJ1-2; TRBD1 might be the D (5 bases). Trimming left V 0 bases short and J 4 bases short, with 12 bases between. Germline lookup yields CDR1 GTSNPN and CDR2 SVGIG (reference sequence). The CDR3 runs to 14 residues. CDR3 bases: TGTGCCTGGAGTGTACGAGCCGACAGCTATGGCTACACCTTC. It is translated as CAWSVRADSYGYTF.

This sequence joins TRBV2 and TRBJ1-5, with no clear D. The CDR3 extends over 16 amino acids. Germline V gene data show CDR1 as SNHLY and CDR2 as FYNNEI. V shed 1 base and J shed 0 bases, with 10 bases lying between them. CDR3 nucleotide sequence: TGTGCCAGCAGTGAAGACAGCAATTATAGCAATCAGCCCCAGCATTTT. This translates into CASSEDSNYSNQPQHF.

The V gene is TRBV28, the J gene TRBJ2-7; tentative D call: TRBD1 (5 bases). Germline values: CDR1 MDHEN, CDR2 SYDVKM. The V gene lost 4 bases and the J gene lost 4 bases, with 20 bases spanning the gap. The CDR3 length is 16 residues. The CDR3 is CASSSSGRESIYEQYF. Written as DNA, the CDR3 is TGTGCCAGCAGTTCATCCGGCAGGGAATCTATATACGAGCAGTACTTC.